A selection of T cell receptor beta chains follows, all from one sample in a study of blood T cell repertoires in COVID-19. Profiled with immunoSEQ multiplex PCR; TCRdb holds only in-frame clones, not every one. Altogether over 200,000 clones are present, around nine tenths being singletons, with the ten largest covering about 10%. Specimen: PBMCs or T cells enriched from blood (not recorded which). These receptors all come from a man between 25 and 39 years old who had recovered from COVID-19. The CDR3 runs from the conserved cysteine through the conserved F or W. The D gene is left open where the match is weak. Only part of the rows carry a size: once, few, many, or a class if the clone is expanded.

v_call	j_call	clone_size	d_call	cdr3_nt	cdr3_aa
TRBV9	TRBJ1-2	-	TRBD1	TGTGCCAGCAGCGCAAGACAGGGCCTGTATGGCTACACCTTC	CASSARQGLYGYTF
TRBV7-9	TRBJ1-2	-	-	TGTGCCAGCAGCTTCGGAACCAGGCCAATGTATGGCTACACCTTC	CASSFGTRPMYGYTF
TRBV19	TRBJ1-5	-	-	TGTGCCAGTAGTACTATGATTGGCAATCAGCCCCAGCATTTT	CASSTMIGNQPQHF
TRBV19	TRBJ2-7	-	TRBD1	TGTGCCAGTAGTAACCGGGGACAGCCCTACGAGCAGTACTTC	CASSNRGQPYEQYF
TRBV11-2	TRBJ2-5	-	TRBD1	TGTGCCAGCAGCTTCCCGGGACAGGGGTTTGAGACCCAGTACTTC	CASSFPGQGFETQYF
TRBV6-6	TRBJ1-2	-	TRBD1	TGTGCCAGCAGTCCTGGGACAGGCCCTCGAAACTATGGCTACACCTTC	CASSPGTGPRNYGYTF
TRBV7-2	TRBJ2-2	-	TRBD1	TGTGCCAGCAGCTTCACCGGGACAGTTAACACCGGGGAGCTGTTTTTT	CASSFTGTVNTGELFF
TRBV5-5	TRBJ2-2	-	-	TGTGCCAGCAGCTTTTCCGGGGCGAACACCGGGGAGCTGTTTTTT	CASSFSGANTGELFF
TRBV6-5	TRBJ2-2	-	-	TGTGCCAGCAGTTACGCGTCGGTGGGGGGCACCGGGGAGCTGTTTTTT	CASSYASVGGTGELFF
TRBV5-4	TRBJ2-7	-	-	TGTGCCAGCAGCTTGGATTTGGCCTCCTACGAGCAGTACTTC	CASSLDLASYEQYF
TRBV10-2	TRBJ1-1	-	-	TGCGCCAGTCGGGAGGGATTGTACACTGAAGCTTTCTTT	CASREGLYTEAFF
TRBV19	TRBJ1-2	few	-	TGTGCCAGTAGTATAGATCGCAGTACTAACTATGGCTACACCTTC	CASSIDRSTNYGYTF
TRBV10-3	TRBJ2-7	-	-	TGTGCCATCAGGAAACAGGCCCTAACGTTCGAGCAGTACTTC	CAIRKQALTFEQYF
TRBV6-5	TRBJ1-2	-	-	TGTGCCAGCAGTTCTTCACTTCTAGCGTATGGCTACACCTTC	CASSSSLLAYGYTF
TRBV30	TRBJ1-1	-	-	TGTGCCTGGAGTGCCTCATATGGGGCTGGGGCTTTCTTT	CAWSASYGAGAFF
TRBV18	TRBJ2-7	-	-	TGTGCCAGCTCACCGCGGACAGCGAGCTCCTACGAGCAGTACTTC	CASSPRTASSYEQYF
TRBV7-2	TRBJ2-1	-	-	TGTGCCAGCAGCTTCGGCGGGGGCCGGGTGGGGCAGTTCTTC	CASSFGGGRVGQFF
TRBV9	TRBJ1-5	-	-	TGTGCCAGCACCCCGGGGTTCAATCAGCCCCAGCATTTT	CASTPGFNQPQHF
TRBV7-3	TRBJ2-2	-	TRBD1	TGTGCCAGCAGCTTAACGTTAGGGGGCTCGAACACCGGGGAGCTGTTTTTT	CASSLTLGGSNTGELFF
TRBV12-3/TRBV12-4	TRBJ2-1	-	-	TGTGCCAGCAGTAGACAGTACAATGAGCAGTTCTTC	CASSRQYNEQFF
TRBV13	TRBJ2-7	-	-	TGTGCCAGCAGCTTGGATGGGGGCATGAACGTCTACGAGCAGTACTTC	CASSLDGGMNVYEQYF
TRBV19	TRBJ2-5	-	-	TGTGCCAGTAGTATGAAGACAAGACAAGAGACCCAGTACTTC	CASSMKTRQETQYF
TRBV6-5	TRBJ1-6	few	-	TGTGCCAGCAGTTACTGGGCAGGGGCAACCAATTCACCCCTCCACTTT	CASSYWAGATNSPLHF